These 30 T cell receptor beta chains share one sample of origin, sequenced in a study of control samples from healthy donors and cancer patients. The table came from immunoSEQ multiplex PCR; TCRdb's copy has only in-frame clones and leaves some out. The sample shows approximately 170,000 clones, approximately 90% of them seen only once. Sequencing input: blood. The receptors were sampled from a woman in her 30s in good health.

The chain recombines TRBV11-2 with TRBJ2-7; 10 bases map to TRBD1. There are 16 residues in the CDR3. With V trimmed by 5 bases and J by 3 bases, 10 bases remained unmatched. Germline loops: CDR1 SGHAT, CDR2 FQNNGV. In nucleotides, the CDR3 is TGTGCCAGCAGCCCGAACCCAGGGACAGGGGTCTACGAGCAGTACTTC. It yields the protein CASSPNPGTGVYEQYF.

The rearrangement uses TRBV6-4 and TRBJ1-5; a weak D match, TRBD1 (5 bases). From germline, CDR1 is MRHNA and CDR2 SNTAGT. Trimming removed 4 bases at V and 2 bases at J, with 12 bases between. The CDR3 length is 15 residues. The CDR3 reads CASSVQGGGNQPQHF. CDR3 bases: TGTGCCAGCAGTGTTCAGGGCGGCGGCAATCAGCCCCAGCATTTT.

V gene TRBV6-5 combines with J gene TRBJ1-1; tentative D call: TRBD1 (5 bases). The CDR3 extends over 14 amino acids. The V end lost 5 bases, the J end lost 2 bases, and 12 bases lay between the germline ends. In germline, CDR1 is MNHEY, CDR2 SVGAGI. The CDR3, as DNA: TGTGCCAGCAGTCCCGGGACCTTAAACACTGAAGCTTTCTTT. Its translation is CASSPGTLNTEAFF.

The chain carries TRBV12-3 or TRBV12-4 and TRBJ2-3; maybe TRBD2 (5 bases). This CDR3 contains 13 residues. The germline V and J ends were trimmed by 5 bases and 6 bases, with 12 bases remaining between them. The CDR3 DNA reads as TGTGCCAGCAGTCGGGCTAGCTCGGATACGCAGTATTTT. Protein sequence: CASSRASSDTQYF.

This clone was picked up a small number of times. The chain has TRBV6-1 and TRBJ1-4; no firm D call. V gave up 3 bases and J gave up 7 bases, with 12 bases separating them. The CDR3 has 14 residues. The germline gives CDR1 MNHNS, CDR2 SASEGT. CDR3 DNA sequence: TGTGCCAGCAGTGAGATTACAGAGGTTGAAAAACTGTTTTTT. This encodes CASSEITEVEKLFF.

V and J are TRBV2 and TRBJ1-4; 9 bases fit TRBD1. The junction had 7 bases not matched to a gene; V was cut back by 6 bases and J by 8 bases. In germline, CDR1 is SNHLY, CDR2 FYNNEI. This CDR3 is built from 14 residues. CDR3 DNA: TGTGCCAGCAGCCAACAGGGGGCGCGGGAAAAACTGTTTTTT. It specifies CASSQQGAREKLFF. Based on the CDR3 plus reference TRBV2 and TRBJ1-4, the full variable domain is EPEVTQTPSHQVTQMGQEVILRCVPISNHLYFYWYRQILGQKVEFLVSFYNNEISEKSEIFDDQFSVERPDGSNFTLKIRSTKLEDSAMYFCASSQQGAREKLFFGSGTQLSVL.

This chain links TRBV15 with TRBJ2-5, with 12 bases identical to TRBD2. V lost 4 bases to trimming and J lost 5 bases; unmatched junction nucleotides: 2. This CDR3 spans 14 amino acids. CDR1 is LNHNV and CDR2 is YYDKDF in the germline V gene (reference sequence). The CDR3 sequence: CATSTGTSGETQYF. CDR3 nucleotides: TGTGCCACCAGCACCGGGACTAGCGGGGAGACCCAGTACTTC.

The chain has TRBV28 and TRBJ2-4; 8 bases fit TRBD1. The CDR3 runs 13 residues. Germline lookup yields CDR1 MDHEN and CDR2 SYDVKM. In DNA form, the CDR3 reads TGTGCTAGTCGGGGACAGGCGAAAAACATTCAGTACTTC. It encodes CASRGQAKNIQYF. Together with reference TRBV28 and TRBJ2-4, the CDR3 gives the full variable domain: DVKVTQSSRYLVKRTGEKVFLECVQDMDHENMFWYRQDPGLGLRLIYFSYDVKMKEKGDIPEGYSVSREKKERFSLILESASTNQTSMYLCASRGQAKNIQYFGAGTRLSVL.

V is TRBV28 and J is TRBJ2-6, with D uncertain. Looked up from germline, CDR1 is MDHEN and CDR2 is SYDVKM. This CDR3 contains 19 residues. Trimming pared 3 bases from V and 0 bases from J, leaving 18 bases between. The CDR3 DNA sequence: TGTGCCAGCAGTTTGTCTTCAGACGGATTTTTCTCTGGGGCCAACGTCCTGACTTTC. This translates into CASSLSSDGFFSGANVLTF.

V and J are TRBV7-2 and TRBJ2-4; no clear D gene. V shed 2 bases and J shed 2 bases, with 7 bases lying between them. This CDR3 contains 14 residues. Germline V gene sequence: CDR1 SGHTA, CDR2 FQGNSA. This chain's CDR3 is CASSLKGSKNIQYF. Here the CDR3 DNA reads TGTGCCAGCAGCTTAAAGGGTTCCAAAAACATTCAGTACTTC.

The CDR3 spells CASSSGDEQFF. Here the CDR3 DNA reads TGTGCCAGCAGTTCCGGGGATGAGCAGTTCTTC. The chain has TRBV27 and TRBJ2-1, with a possible D match to TRBD2 (5 bases). CDR1 is MNHEY and CDR2 is SMNVEV in the germline V gene (reference sequence). The CDR3 is 11 residues long. Trimming took 4 bases from V and 8 from J, leaving 6 bases between them.

V gene TRBV6-5 combines with J gene TRBJ2-2, with D tentatively TRBD1 (7 bases). Trimming left V 6 bases short and J 1 base short, with 12 bases between. The CDR3 extends over 15 amino acids. CDR1 MNHEY and CDR2 SVGAGI come from the germline V gene. This CDR3 is CASSNRGGNTGELFF. The CDR3 DNA reads TGTGCCAGCAGCAACAGGGGAGGGAACACCGGGGAGCTGTTTTTT.

The rearrangement joins TRBV19 to TRBJ2-7; a weak D match, TRBD1 (5 bases). V gave up 6 bases and J gave up 2 bases, with 11 bases separating them. The V gene's germline CDR1 is LNHDA and CDR2 SQIVND (reference sequence). The length of the CDR3 is 13 residues. The CDR3 nucleotides read TGTGCCAGTAGCAAGGACATACCCTACGAGCAGTACTTC. The encoded protein is CASSKDIPYEQYF.

This clone has a single count. In DNA form, the CDR3 reads TGTGCCTCCAAGCTAGCGGGAGGGGAGGAGCAGTACTTC. As protein: CASKLAGGEEQYF. The chain combines TRBV28 with TRBJ2-7, with 12 bases identical to TRBD2. J was trimmed by 7 bases and V by 11 bases; bases with no gene match: 9. This CDR3 has 13 residues. The germline CDR1 and CDR2 sequences are MDHEN and SYDVKM.

V usage is TRBV7-9 and J usage is TRBJ1-1, with unresolved D. CDR3 size: 14 residues. Germline-derived CDR1 and CDR2 are SEHNR and FQNEAQ (reference sequence). V lost 5 bases to trimming and J lost 1 base, with 11 bases between them. The CDR3 DNA sequence: TGTGCCAGCAGCCAGCCGGACGGGAACACTGAAGCTTTCTTT. Translation: CASSQPDGNTEAFF. Drawing the rest from reference TRBV7-9 and TRBJ1-1, the complete variable domain is DTGVSQNPRHKITKRGQNVTFRCDPISEHNRLYWYRQTLGQGPEFLTYFQNEAQLEKSRLLSDRFSAERPKGSFSTLEIQRTEQGDSAMYLCASSQPDGNTEAFFGQGTRLTVV.

This rearrangement joins TRBV9 to TRBJ1-6; D is undetermined. Trimming left V 0 bases short and J 0 bases short, with 7 bases between. This CDR3 region has 16 residues. Germline V lookup: CDR1 SGDLS, CDR2 YYNGEE. The CDR3 nucleotides read TGTGCCAGCAGCGTAGACGGAAGCTCCTATAATTCACCCCTCCACTTT. It is translated as CASSVDGSSYNSPLHF.

This chain joins TRBV12-3 or TRBV12-4 and TRBJ1-1; no clear D. V shed 3 bases and J shed 1 base, with 6 bases lying between them. This CDR3 contains 13 residues. CDR3 DNA: TGTGCCAGCAGTTTTTGGGCGAACACTGAAGCTTTCTTT. It is translated as CASSFWANTEAFF.

The chain links TRBV12-5 to TRBJ2-2; possibly TRBD1 for D (6 bases). Germline assignment: CDR1 LGHNT and CDR2 FRNRAP. CDR3 length: 17 residues. V was clipped by 2 bases and J by 3 bases, with 16 bases between them. The CDR3 is CASGLYIVRGDTGELFF. The CDR3 DNA follows: TGTGCTAGTGGTTTGTATATTGTCAGGGGAGACACCGGGGAGCTGTTTTTT.

This chain links TRBV30 with TRBJ1-2; D unclear. The CDR3 runs to 11 residues. V dropped 0 bases and J dropped 4 bases, with 3 bases sitting between them. Germline V lookup: CDR1 GTSNPN, CDR2 SVGIG (reference sequence). The CDR3 spells CAWSVGYGYTF. The DNA of the CDR3 is TGTGCCTGGAGTGTAGGCTATGGCTACACCTTC.

The chain carries TRBV7-6 and TRBJ2-3; D gene unclear. Per germline, CDR1 SGHVS and CDR2 FNYEAQ. The CDR3 totals 14 residues. Trimming took 5 bases from V and 1 from J, leaving 10 bases between them. The DNA for the CDR3 is TGTGCCAGCAGCGGGCAATCGGGCACAGATACGCAGTATTTT. Protein sequence: CASSGQSGTDTQYF.

CDR3 sequence (DNA): TGTGCCAGCAGTACTCGACAGGGAGGACACTCTGGGGCCAACGTCCTGACTTTC. This translates into CASSTRQGGHSGANVLTF. The J gene is TRBJ2-6, the V gene TRBV28; D possibly corresponds to TRBD1 (7 bases). The CDR3 extends over 18 amino acids. Trimming shortened V by 5 bases and J by 0 bases, and 17 bases separated the two germline ends. Germline CDR1 and CDR2: MDHEN and SYDVKM.

V usage is TRBV4-1 and J usage is TRBJ1-1; D possibly corresponds to TRBD1 (6 bases). Deletions cut 4 bases from V and 1 base from J, with 10 bases between. Per the germline V gene, CDR1 is MGHRA and CDR2 is YSYEKL. This CDR3 has 14 residues. CDR3 in amino acids: CASSLGRGNTEAFF. The CDR3 DNA reads as TGCGCCAGCAGCCTTGGCAGGGGGAACACTGAAGCTTTCTTT.

The chain employs TRBV9 and TRBJ2-1, with 9 bases identical to TRBD1. Germline V lookup: CDR1 SGDLS, CDR2 YYNGEE. V shed 3 bases, J shed 10 bases, and the junction held 11 bases outside the gene matches. The CDR3 is 15 residues long. The CDR3 region is CASSGGTGRTIEQFF. CDR3 nucleotide sequence: TGTGCCAGCAGCGGGGGGACAGGGCGTACAATAGAGCAGTTCTTC.

This sequence joins TRBV30 and TRBJ2-7, with D tentatively TRBD2 (6 bases). Germline CDR1 reads GTSNPN; CDR2 reads SVGIG (reference sequence). The CDR3 sequence is 14 residues long. Deletions cut 2 bases from V and 0 bases from J, with 11 bases between. The DNA for the CDR3 is TGTGCCTGGAGTTTGGGGGGTTCCTCCTACGAGCAGTACTTC. It yields the protein CAWSLGGSSYEQYF. The entire variable domain, with the rest obtained from reference TRBV30 and TRBJ2-7, is as follows: SQTIHQWPATLVQPVGSPLSLECTVEGTSNPNLYWYRQAAGRGLQLLFYSVGIGQISSEVPQNLSASRPQDRQFILSSKKLLLSDSGFYLCAWSLGGSSYEQYFGPGTRLTVT.

The rearrangement joins TRBV28 to TRBJ2-6; no clear D gene. The CDR3 is 15 residues long. V lost 7 bases and J lost 3, with 13 bases in between. The germline gives CDR1 MDHEN, CDR2 SYDVKM. Here the CDR3 reads CASTSGANGANVLTF. CDR3 bases: TGTGCCAGCACTTCAGGCGCCAATGGGGCCAACGTCCTGACTTTC.

The V gene is TRBV7-9, the J gene TRBJ2-5; no clear D gene. This CDR3 spans 12 amino acids. In germline, CDR1 is SEHNR, CDR2 FQNEAQ (reference sequence). V shed 2 bases and J shed 5 bases, with 6 bases lying between them. The CDR3 bases are TGTGCCAGCAGCTTAAGTTCGGAGACCCAGTACTTC. Protein: CASSLSSETQYF.

This clone was seen just once. V and J are TRBV27 and TRBJ2-1; D possibly corresponds to TRBD2 (5 bases). Deletions cut 11 bases from V and 6 bases from J, with 17 bases between. Germline CDR1 is MNHEY and CDR2 is SMNVEV (reference sequence). The CDR3 spans 13 residues. CDR3 coding DNA: TGTGCCTTTACCCCGAGGGCCAGCAATGAGCAGTTCTTC. Translated: CAFTPRASNEQFF.

The gene calls are TRBV4-3 and TRBJ2-1; 8 positions agree with TRBD2. Per germline, CDR1 LGHNA and CDR2 YSLEER. This CDR3 is built from 16 residues. Losses at the gene ends were 0 bases for V and 3 bases for J; bases not matched to a gene: 4. The CDR3: CASSQERGTSYNEQFF. CDR3 nucleotide sequence: TGCGCCAGCAGCCAAGAGCGGGGGACTAGCTACAATGAGCAGTTCTTC.

The chain couples TRBV4-1 to TRBJ1-4; possibly TRBD1 for D (6 bases). V was shortened by 4 bases and J by 7 bases, with 13 bases between the two germline ends. The CDR3 extends over 14 amino acids. Germline CDR1 is MGHRA and CDR2 is YSYEKL. This CDR3 is CASSPTTGIEKLFF. DNA of the CDR3: TGCGCCAGCAGCCCCACTACAGGGATTGAAAAACTGTTTTTT.

This clone was counted once. This chain links TRBV10-3 with TRBJ2-1; 8 positions match TRBD2. CDR3 length: 15 residues. With 6 bases clipped from V and 6 bases from J, the junction kept 10 bases outside the gene matches. From germline, CDR1 is ENHRY and CDR2 SYGVKD. The CDR3 protein is CAISPAGTRSNEQFF. The CDR3 DNA sequence: TGTGCCATCAGCCCCGCCGGGACTAGAAGCAATGAGCAGTTCTTC.